These 26 T cell receptor beta chains originate from one sample sequenced in a study of T cell responses to AZD1222 COVID-19 vaccine. Assay used: immunoSEQ multiplex PCR; TCRdb lists only in-frame clones, some missing. The profile covers about 100,000 clones, with 85% to 90% appearing a single time and over 15% taken by the ten largest. The specimen comprised peripheral blood, sampled on day 0 of AZD1222 vaccination. Receptors originate from an adult in good health.

This chain joins TRBV29-1 and TRBJ1-2; D is unresolved. The germline CDR1 and CDR2 sequences are SQVTM and ANQGSEA. V was shortened by 7 bases and J by 6 bases, with 15 bases between the two germline ends. The CDR3 extends over 12 amino acids. In nucleotides, the CDR3 is TGCAGCGCCGAGGGCAATCGGGATGGCTACACCTTC. It is translated as CSAEGNRDGYTF.

V and J are TRBV18 and TRBJ1-4; D uncertain. This CDR3 is 15 amino acids long. Trimming stripped 4 bases from V and 5 bases from J, with 14 bases between. The germline V gene has CDR1 KGHSH and CDR2 LQKENI. This chain's CDR3 is CASSLTQSTNEKLFF. In DNA, the CDR3 is TGTGCCAGCTCACTAACACAGAGTACCAATGAAAAACTGTTTTTT.

The sample holds a few counts of this clone. The chain employs TRBV25-1 and TRBJ2-7, with TRBD1 matching over 7 bases. In germline, CDR1 is MGHDK, CDR2 SYGVNS. The CDR3 loop spans 13 amino acids. J lost 3 bases, V lost 6 bases, and 5 bases had no gene match. The CDR3 is CASSETGDYEQYF. Written as DNA, the CDR3 is TGTGCCAGCAGCGAAACAGGGGACTACGAGCAGTACTTC.

The rearrangement joins TRBV5-4 to TRBJ2-3; D not certain. The V gene's germline CDR1 is SGHNT and CDR2 YYREEE (reference sequence). Trimming took off 4 bases at V and 3 bases at J, with 9 bases between the two ends. This CDR3 is built from 13 residues. The CDR3 is CASSTQSTDTQYF. The CDR3 DNA follows: TGTGCCAGCAGCACTCAATCAACAGATACGCAGTATTTT.

The rearrangement uses TRBV5-1 and TRBJ1-1; D not resolved. CDR1 and CDR2 from the germline V gene are SGHRS and YFSETQ. CDR3 length: 14 residues. V lost 0 bases and J lost 1, with 7 bases in between. As DNA, the CDR3 is TGCGCCAGCAGCTTGGAACCCGAGAACACTGAAGCTTTCTTT. Encoded protein: CASSLEPENTEAFF.

This sequence joins TRBV6-5 and TRBJ1-5; possible D gene TRBD1, 5 bases. Trimming took off 6 bases at V and 3 bases at J, with 12 bases between the two ends. The length of the CDR3 is 14 residues. The germline gives CDR1 MNHEY, CDR2 SVGAGI. CDR3 bases: TGTGCCAGCAGCCCAGACAGCTCCAATCAGCCCCAGCATTTT. Encoded protein: CASSPDSSNQPQHF.

V usage is TRBV7-9 and J usage is TRBJ1-6, with D uncertain. The germline gives CDR1 SEHNR, CDR2 FQNEAQ (reference sequence). The length of the CDR3 is 12 residues. Trimming took off 3 bases at V and 9 bases at J, with 6 bases between the two ends. The chain's CDR3 is CASSLEASPLHF. The DNA for the CDR3 is TGTGCCAGCAGCTTGGAGGCTTCACCCCTCCACTTT. The full variable domain, with the rest looked up from reference TRBV7-9 and TRBJ1-6, is DTGVSQNPRHKITKRGQNVTFRCDPISEHNRLYWYRQTLGQGPEFLTYFQNEAQLEKSRLLSDRFSAERPKGSFSTLEIQRTEQGDSAMYLCASSLEASPLHFGNGTRLTVT.

This chain connects TRBV19 to TRBJ1-6, with TRBD1 identical over 8 bases. The junction had 4 bases not matched to a gene; V was cut back by 1 base and J by 8 bases. This CDR3 contains 15 residues. Germline CDR1 LNHDA, CDR2 SQIVND (reference sequence). CDR3 region: CASSIANRGDSPLHF. For the CDR3, the DNA is TGTGCCAGTAGTATAGCGAACAGGGGGGATTCACCCCTCCACTTT.

V usage is TRBV5-4 and J usage is TRBJ2-7, with D perhaps assigned TRBD1 or TRBD2 (5 bases each). V was clipped by 1 base and J by 7 bases, with 15 bases between them. CDR1 is SGHNT, CDR2 YYREEE, per germline (reference sequence). The CDR3 contains 14 residues. CDR3 region: CASSLSGTALEQYF. As DNA, the CDR3 is TGTGCCAGCAGCTTGAGTGGGACGGCCCTTGAGCAGTACTTC.

V gene TRBV5-1 combines with J gene TRBJ1-4; no firm D call. Looked up from germline, CDR1 is SGHRS and CDR2 is YFSETQ. CDR3 length equals 16 residues. Trimming cost V 4 bases and J 0 bases, with 13 bases left between them. CDR3 residues: CASSIRTPPTNEKLFF. The CDR3 coding sequence is TGCGCCAGCAGCATCCGGACGCCTCCAACTAATGAAAAACTGTTTTTT.

This clone was observed a single time. The rearrangement links TRBV4-2 to TRBJ2-1; 8 bases are a match to TRBD2. The CDR3 is 17 amino acids. Per the germline V gene, CDR1 is LGHNA and CDR2 is YNFKEQ. V shed 1 base, J shed 3 bases, and the junction held 8 bases outside the gene matches. The CDR3 nucleotides are TGTGCCAGCAGCCAAGCTAATCAGCGGGAGTACTACAATGAGCAGTTCTTC. Amino acids: CASSQANQREYYNEQFF.

This clone was counted only a few times. The chain links TRBV28 to TRBJ1-5; 10 bases agree with TRBD1. J lost 5 bases, V lost 4 bases, and 2 bases had no gene match. Germline V gene sequence: CDR1 MDHEN, CDR2 SYDVKM. The CDR3 loop spans 14 amino acids. This chain's CDR3 is CASSWTGGYQPQHF. For the CDR3, the DNA is TGTGCCAGCAGTTGGACAGGGGGATATCAGCCCCAGCATTTT.

The CDR3 region is CASSWVYGQGYTGELFF. The CDR3 nucleotides read TGTGCCAGTAGTTGGGTGTATGGACAGGGGTACACCGGGGAGCTGTTTTTT. The chain has TRBV19 and TRBJ2-2, with 9 bases lining up with TRBD1. This CDR3 is 17 amino acids long. J was trimmed by 3 bases and V by 5 bases; bases with no gene match: 10. Looked up from germline, CDR1 is LNHDA and CDR2 is SQIVND (reference sequence).

The gene calls are TRBV7-3 and TRBJ1-1; possible D gene TRBD1, 6 bases. V was shortened by 3 bases and J by 5 bases, with 13 bases between the two germline ends. Germline assignment: CDR1 SGHTA and CDR2 FQGTGA. This CDR3 is 14 amino acids long. Here the CDR3 reads CASSLSGGETEAFF. CDR3 bases: TGTGCCAGCAGCTTGTCCGGGGGCGAAACTGAAGCTTTCTTT.

This clone was detected once. The CDR3 sequence: CASSQESGGSTSYEQYF. The CDR3 DNA reads as TGTGCCAGCAGCCAAGAATCTGGGGGGTCAACCTCCTACGAGCAGTACTTC. The V call is TRBV3-1 (or the pseudogene TRBV3-2), the J call TRBJ2-7; the D gene is possibly TRBD2 (6 bases). Per the germline V gene, CDR1 is LGHDT and CDR2 is YNNKEL (reference sequence). V was trimmed by 0 bases and J by 0 bases, leaving 15 bases between them. This CDR3 region has 17 residues.

The chain uses TRBV2 and TRBJ2-7; 8 nucleotides match TRBD2. Germline assignment: CDR1 SNHLY and CDR2 FYNNEI. V trimming: 5 bases; J trimming: 5 bases; junction bases outside the gene matches: 5. The CDR3 has 13 residues. The CDR3 reads CASSYFSGDEQYF. In nucleotides, the CDR3 is TGTGCCAGCAGTTACTTTAGCGGGGACGAGCAGTACTTC.

The genes are TRBV5-4 and TRBJ2-1; D may be TRBD2 (6 bases). CDR3 size: 15 residues. Trimming removed 2 bases from V and 0 bases from J, with 9 bases in between. Germline V gives CDR1 SGHNT, CDR2 YYREEE (reference sequence). CDR3: CASSFYGSSYNEQFF. CDR3 coding DNA: TGTGCCAGCAGCTTTTACGGGAGCTCCTACAATGAGCAGTTCTTC.

The V call is TRBV18, the J call TRBJ2-7, with TRBD1 matching 8 bases. The CDR3 has 14 residues. J lost 2 bases, V lost 1 base, and 1 base had no gene match. CDR1 and CDR2 from the germline V gene are KGHSH and LQKENI. In DNA form, the CDR3 reads TGTGCCAGCTCACCACAACAGGGGGCCTACGAGCAGTACTTC. Protein product: CASSPQQGAYEQYF.

For the CDR3, the DNA is TGTGCCAGCAGCCTCGGGACGGACATGAACACTGAAGCTTTCTTT. Amino acids: CASSLGTDMNTEAFF. V and J are TRBV6-6 and TRBJ1-1; possible D gene TRBD1, 5 bases. V was shortened by 6 bases and J by 0 bases, with 14 bases between the two germline ends. Germline V gene data show CDR1 as MNHNY and CDR2 as SVGAGI (reference sequence). The CDR3 is 15 amino acids.

This chain links TRBV18 with TRBJ1-6, with D possibly being TRBD1 (6 bases). The V gene lost 3 bases and the J gene lost 8 bases, with 14 bases spanning the gap. This CDR3 is 15 amino acids long. Germline assignment: CDR1 KGHSH and CDR2 LQKENI. CDR3 sequence reads: CASSPGAGGYSPLHF. The CDR3 nucleotides read TGTGCCAGCTCACCGGGGGCCGGGGGTTATTCACCCCTCCACTTT.

V is TRBV7-7 and J is TRBJ2-2, with D tentatively TRBD1 or TRBD2 (6 bases each). Germline values: CDR1 SSHAT, CDR2 FNYEAQ (reference sequence). The CDR3 consists of 16 residues. Trimming pared 5 bases from V and 0 bases from J, leaving 13 bases between. CDR3 bases: TGTGCCAGCAGCCCTAGGGGGGACACGAACACCGGGGAGCTGTTTTTT. As protein: CASSPRGDTNTGELFF.

About this clone itself: The same CDR3 also results from other DNA sequences found in this sample. The chain employs TRBV11-3 and TRBJ2-4; D possibly corresponds to TRBD1 (5 bases). V was trimmed by 4 bases and J by 1 base, leaving 11 bases between them. The CDR3 is 15 residues long. The V gene's germline CDR1 is SGHNT and CDR2 YENEEA. The CDR3 is CASSSPSGAKNIQYF. The CDR3, as DNA: TGTGCCAGCAGCTCCCCCTCAGGGGCCAAAAACATTCAGTACTTC.

This sequence joins TRBV29-1 and TRBJ1-2; a weak D match, TRBD1 (6 bases). Trimming pared 1 base from V and 2 bases from J, leaving 20 bases between. CDR1 is SQVTM, CDR2 ANQGSEA, per germline. This CDR3 comprises 17 residues. The CDR3 sequence: CSVEGQRGAGENYGYTF. In nucleotides, the CDR3 is TGCAGCGTTGAAGGGCAACGGGGGGCCGGAGAGAACTATGGCTACACCTTC.

The V call is TRBV28, the J call TRBJ1-1; D gene uncertain. The ends were cut back, 7 bases at V and 1 base at J, with 10 bases in the middle. Germline assignment: CDR1 MDHEN and CDR2 SYDVKM. This CDR3 region has 13 residues. The CDR3 is CASTPLTNTEAFF. The CDR3 DNA sequence: TGTGCCAGCACCCCTCTGACGAACACTGAAGCTTTCTTT.

CDR3 amino acids: CASSSRTVMNTEAFF. The DNA for the CDR3 is TGTGCCAGCAGTTCTCGGACGGTTATGAACACTGAAGCTTTCTTT. The chain is built from TRBV27 and TRBJ1-1; the D is unclear. Deletions cut 4 bases from V and 0 bases from J, with 12 bases between. CDR1 is MNHEY and CDR2 is SMNVEV in the germline V gene (reference sequence). The CDR3 extends over 15 amino acids.

This clone came up a few times. V gene TRBV6-6 combines with J gene TRBJ1-6, with D perhaps matching TRBD1 (6 bases). The CDR3 totals 15 residues. V was shortened by 4 bases and J by 7 bases, with 14 bases between the two germline ends. The germline V gene encodes CDR1 MNHNY and CDR2 SVGAGI (reference sequence). CDR3 in amino acids: CASSLRTESNSPLHF. The CDR3 region has the DNA TGTGCCAGCAGTTTGCGGACAGAAAGCAATTCACCCCTCCACTTT.